This TCR beta chain is from a study of T-cell memory formation after mild COVID-19. For the study at large: TCR clusters were largely donor specific.

Comment on this clonotype: Its antigen is unknown.

General observations from the study: Day 15 to 85 contracting clones showed balanced CD4/CD8; later expanders leaned CD4+. Pre-infection memory already had some responding clones, implying cross-reactive memory joined.

The CDR3 is made up of 14 amino acids. Germline V gene data show CDR1 as SGHAT and CDR2 as FQNNGV. V was clipped by 2 bases and J by 3 bases; unmatched bases: 1. One entry per CDR3 protein results from TCRdb running MiXCR on the 5' RACE reads. The sample consists of roughly 350,000 distinct CDR3 sequences, approximately 27% of them appearing once. The clonotype originates from an adult woman who had mild COVID-19 (a few samples of this study predate the infection). Cell type and time point are not known. Source material: PBMCs or a T cell subset sorted from them (not recorded which). The chain combines TRBV11-2 with TRBJ2-7; TRBD2 aligns across 10 bases. CDR3 in amino acids: CASSLSGGGYEQYF. The CDR3 coding sequence is TGTGCCAGCAGCTTAAGCGGGGGGGGCTACGAGCAGTACTTC.